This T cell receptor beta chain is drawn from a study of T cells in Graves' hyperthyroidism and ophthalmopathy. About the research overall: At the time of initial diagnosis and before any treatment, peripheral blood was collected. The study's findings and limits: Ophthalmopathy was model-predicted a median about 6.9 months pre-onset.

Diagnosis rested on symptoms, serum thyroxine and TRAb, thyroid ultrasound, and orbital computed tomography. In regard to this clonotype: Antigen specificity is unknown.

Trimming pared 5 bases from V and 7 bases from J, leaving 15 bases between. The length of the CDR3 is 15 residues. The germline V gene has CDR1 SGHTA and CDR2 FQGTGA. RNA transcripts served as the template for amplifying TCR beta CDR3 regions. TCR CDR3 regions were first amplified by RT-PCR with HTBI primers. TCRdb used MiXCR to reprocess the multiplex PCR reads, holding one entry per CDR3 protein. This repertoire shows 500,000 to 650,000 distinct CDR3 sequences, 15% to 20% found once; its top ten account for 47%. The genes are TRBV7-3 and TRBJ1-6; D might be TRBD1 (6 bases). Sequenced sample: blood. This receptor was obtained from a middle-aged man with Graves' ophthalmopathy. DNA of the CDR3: TGTGCCAGCAGCCGAGGGGGGGGCGAGAATTCACCCCTCCACTTT. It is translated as CASSRGGGENSPLHF.